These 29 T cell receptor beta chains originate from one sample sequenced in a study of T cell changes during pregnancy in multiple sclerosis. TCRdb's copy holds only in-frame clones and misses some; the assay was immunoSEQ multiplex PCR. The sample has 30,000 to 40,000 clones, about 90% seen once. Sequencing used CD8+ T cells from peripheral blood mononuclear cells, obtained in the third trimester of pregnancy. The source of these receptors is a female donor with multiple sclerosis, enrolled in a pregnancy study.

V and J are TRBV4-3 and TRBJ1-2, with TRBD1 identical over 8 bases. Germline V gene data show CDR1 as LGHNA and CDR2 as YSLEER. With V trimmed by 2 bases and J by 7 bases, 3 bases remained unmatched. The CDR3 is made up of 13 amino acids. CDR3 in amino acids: CASSQQGAVGYTF. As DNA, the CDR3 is TGCGCCAGCAGCCAACAGGGGGCCGTTGGCTACACCTTC.

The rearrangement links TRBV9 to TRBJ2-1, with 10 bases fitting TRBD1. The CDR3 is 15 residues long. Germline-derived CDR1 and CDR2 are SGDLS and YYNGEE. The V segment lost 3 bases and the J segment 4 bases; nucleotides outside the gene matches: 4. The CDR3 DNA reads TGTGCCAGCAGCGCCGGGACAGGGGTATACAATGAGCAGTTCTTC. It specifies CASSAGTGVYNEQFF. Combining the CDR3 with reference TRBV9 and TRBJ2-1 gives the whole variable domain DSGVTQTPKHLITATGQRVTLRCSPRSGDLSVYWYQQSLDQGLQFLIQYYNGEERAKGNILERFSAQQFPDLHSELNLSSLELGDSALYFCASSAGTGVYNEQFFGPGTRLTVL.

CDR3 protein: CASSVSGTGVDEQYF. CDR3 coding DNA: TGTGCCAGCAGCGTTTCCGGGACAGGGGTGGACGAGCAGTACTTC. This chain uses TRBV9 with TRBJ2-7, with 10 bases aligning to TRBD1. V lost 2 bases, J lost 5 bases, and 7 bases stayed unmatched. Per the germline V gene, CDR1 is SGDLS and CDR2 is YYNGEE. The CDR3 has 15 residues.

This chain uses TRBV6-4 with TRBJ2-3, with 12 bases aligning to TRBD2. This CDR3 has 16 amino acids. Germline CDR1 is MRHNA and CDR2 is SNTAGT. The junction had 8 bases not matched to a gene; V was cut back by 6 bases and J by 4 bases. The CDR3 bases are TGTGCCAGCAGCGAAGCGACTAGCGGGGGAGCAGATACGCAGTATTTT. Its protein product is CASSEATSGGADTQYF.

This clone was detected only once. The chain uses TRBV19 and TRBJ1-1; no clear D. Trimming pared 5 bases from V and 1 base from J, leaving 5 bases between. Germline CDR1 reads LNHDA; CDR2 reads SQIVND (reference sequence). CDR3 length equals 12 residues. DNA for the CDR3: TGTGCCAGTAGTCCCTGGAACACTGAAGCTTTCTTT. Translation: CASSPWNTEAFF.

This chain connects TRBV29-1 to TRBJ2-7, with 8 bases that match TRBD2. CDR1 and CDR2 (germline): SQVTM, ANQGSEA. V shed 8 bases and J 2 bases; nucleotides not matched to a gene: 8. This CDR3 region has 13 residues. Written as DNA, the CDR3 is TGCAGCATTACCGGGGGGGGGCCCTACGAGCAGTACTTC. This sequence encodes CSITGGGPYEQYF.

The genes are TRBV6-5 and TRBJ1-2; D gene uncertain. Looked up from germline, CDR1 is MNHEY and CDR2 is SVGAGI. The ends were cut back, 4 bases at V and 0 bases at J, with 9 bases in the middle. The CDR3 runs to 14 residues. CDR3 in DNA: TGTGCCAGCAGTTCAGGCTTATCTAACTATGGCTACACCTTC. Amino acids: CASSSGLSNYGYTF.

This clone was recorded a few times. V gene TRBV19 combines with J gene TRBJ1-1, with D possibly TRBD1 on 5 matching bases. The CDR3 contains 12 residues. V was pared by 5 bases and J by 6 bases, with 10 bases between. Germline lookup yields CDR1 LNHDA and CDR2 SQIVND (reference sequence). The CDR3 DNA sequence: TGTGCCAGTAGTTGGGGGGGGTCTGAAGCTTTCTTT. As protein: CASSWGGSEAFF.

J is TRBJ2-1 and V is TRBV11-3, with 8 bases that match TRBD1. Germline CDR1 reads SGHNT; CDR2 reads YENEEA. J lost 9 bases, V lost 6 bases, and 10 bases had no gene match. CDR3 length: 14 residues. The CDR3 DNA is TGTGCCAGCAGTCTCTCCTCAGGGGGCGTTGAGCAGTTCTTC. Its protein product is CASSLSSGGVEQFF.

The CDR3 DNA is TGTGCCAGCAGCATGGGACAGCTGTACTTC. This sequence encodes CASSMGQLYF. This rearrangement joins TRBV25-1 to TRBJ2-5, with 7 bases identical to TRBD1. The CDR3 has 10 residues. V shed 6 bases, J shed 13 bases, and the junction held 5 bases outside the gene matches. Germline lookup yields CDR1 MGHDK and CDR2 SYGVNS. The whole variable domain, remainder taken from reference TRBV25-1 and TRBJ2-5, is EADIYQTPRYLVIGTGKKITLECSQTMGHDKMYWYQQDPGMELHLIHYSYGVNSTEKGDLSSESTVSRIRTEHFPLTLESARPSHTSQYLCASSMGQLYFGPGTRLLVL.

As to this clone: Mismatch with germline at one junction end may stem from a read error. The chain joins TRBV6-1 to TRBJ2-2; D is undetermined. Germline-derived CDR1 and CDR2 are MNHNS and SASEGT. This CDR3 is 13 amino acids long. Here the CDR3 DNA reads TGTGCCAGCACTGAAGGTAGAATCGGGGAGCTGTTTTTT. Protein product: CASTEGRIGELFF.

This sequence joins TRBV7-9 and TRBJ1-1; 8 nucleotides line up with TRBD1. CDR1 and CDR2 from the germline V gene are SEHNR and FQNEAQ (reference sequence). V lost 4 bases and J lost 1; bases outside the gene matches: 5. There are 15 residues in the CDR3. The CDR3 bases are TGTGCCAGCAGCTCCACCGGGACAGGGAACACTGAAGCTTTCTTT. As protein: CASSSTGTGNTEAFF.

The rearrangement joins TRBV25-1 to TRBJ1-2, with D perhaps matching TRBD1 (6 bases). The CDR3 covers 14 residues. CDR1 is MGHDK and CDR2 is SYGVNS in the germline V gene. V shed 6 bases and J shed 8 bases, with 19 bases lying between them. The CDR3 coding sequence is TGTGCCAGCAGCGCCGGACGGCCCAGGGGAGGCTACACCTTC. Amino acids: CASSAGRPRGGYTF.

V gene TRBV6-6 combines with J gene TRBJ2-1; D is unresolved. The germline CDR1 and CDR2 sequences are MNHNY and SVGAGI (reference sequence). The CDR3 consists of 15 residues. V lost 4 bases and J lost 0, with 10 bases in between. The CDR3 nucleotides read TGTGCCAGCAGTTCGATCGAGCCCTCCTACAATGAGCAGTTCTTC. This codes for CASSSIEPSYNEQFF.

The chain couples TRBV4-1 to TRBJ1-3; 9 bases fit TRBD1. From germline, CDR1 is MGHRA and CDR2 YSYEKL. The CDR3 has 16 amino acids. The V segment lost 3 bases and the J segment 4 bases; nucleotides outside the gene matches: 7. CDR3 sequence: CASSHQDRGFGNTIYF. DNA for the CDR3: TGCGCCAGCAGCCATCAGGACAGGGGTTTCGGAAACACCATATATTTT.

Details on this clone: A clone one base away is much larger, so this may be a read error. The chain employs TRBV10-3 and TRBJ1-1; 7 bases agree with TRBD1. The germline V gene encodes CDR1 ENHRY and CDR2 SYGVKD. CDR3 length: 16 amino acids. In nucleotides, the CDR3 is TGTACCATCAGTGCGTTCGACAGGGAAGAGGACACTGAAGCTTTCTTT. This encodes CTISAFDREEDTEAFF.

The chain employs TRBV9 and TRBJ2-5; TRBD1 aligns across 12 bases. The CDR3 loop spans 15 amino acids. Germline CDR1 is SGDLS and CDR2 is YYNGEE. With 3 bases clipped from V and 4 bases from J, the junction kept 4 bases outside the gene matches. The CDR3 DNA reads TGTGCCAGCAGCGGCCGGGACAGGGGGCGAGAGACCCAGTACTTC. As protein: CASSGRDRGRETQYF. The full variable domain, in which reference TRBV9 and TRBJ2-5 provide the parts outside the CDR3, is DSGVTQTPKHLITATGQRVTLRCSPRSGDLSVYWYQQSLDQGLQFLIQYYNGEERAKGNILERFSAQQFPDLHSELNLSSLELGDSALYFCASSGRDRGRETQYFGPGTRLLVL.

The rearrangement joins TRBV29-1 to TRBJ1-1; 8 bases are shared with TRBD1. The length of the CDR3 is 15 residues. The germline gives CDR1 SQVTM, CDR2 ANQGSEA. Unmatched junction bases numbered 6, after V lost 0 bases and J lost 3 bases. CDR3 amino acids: CSVEDPTGEDTEAFF. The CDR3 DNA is TGCAGCGTTGAAGATCCGACAGGGGAGGACACTGAAGCTTTCTTT.

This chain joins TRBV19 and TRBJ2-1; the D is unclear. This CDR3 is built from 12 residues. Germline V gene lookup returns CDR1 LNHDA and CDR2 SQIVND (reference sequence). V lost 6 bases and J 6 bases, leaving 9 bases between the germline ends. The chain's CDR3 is CASSLSSNEQFF. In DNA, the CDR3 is TGTGCCAGTAGCCTGTCTAGCAATGAGCAGTTCTTC.

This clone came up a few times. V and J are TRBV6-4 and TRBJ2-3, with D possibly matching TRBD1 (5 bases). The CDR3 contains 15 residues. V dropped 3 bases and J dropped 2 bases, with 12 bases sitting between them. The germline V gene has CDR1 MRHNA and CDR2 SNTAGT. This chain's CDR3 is CASSEEKGATDTQYF. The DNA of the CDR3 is TGTGCCAGCAGTGAAGAGAAAGGGGCCACAGATACGCAGTATTTT.

Written as DNA, the CDR3 is TGTGCCAGCAGATCCTCCGTCTGGCCCTACGAGCAGTACTTC. Protein: CASRSSVWPYEQYF. The chain combines TRBV7-9 with TRBJ2-7, with D unresolved. The germline V and J ends were trimmed by 6 bases and 2 bases, with 14 bases remaining between them. The CDR3 sequence is 14 residues long. Germline V gene lookup returns CDR1 SEHNR and CDR2 FQNEAQ (reference sequence). Full variable domain (remainder filled in from reference TRBV7-9 and TRBJ2-7): DTGVSQNPRHKITKRGQNVTFRCDPISEHNRLYWYRQTLGQGPEFLTYFQNEAQLEKSRLLSDRFSAERPKGSFSTLEIQRTEQGDSAMYLCASRSSVWPYEQYFGPGTRLTVT.

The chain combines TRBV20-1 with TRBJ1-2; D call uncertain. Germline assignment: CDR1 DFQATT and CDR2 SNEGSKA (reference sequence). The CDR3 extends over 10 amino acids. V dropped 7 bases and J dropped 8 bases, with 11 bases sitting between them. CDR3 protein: CSVPSPGYTF. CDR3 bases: TGCAGTGTCCCTAGCCCCGGCTACACCTTC.

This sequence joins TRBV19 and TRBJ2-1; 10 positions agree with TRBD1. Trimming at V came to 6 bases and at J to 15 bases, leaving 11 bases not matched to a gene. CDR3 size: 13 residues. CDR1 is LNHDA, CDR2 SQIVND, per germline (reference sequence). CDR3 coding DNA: TGTGCCAGTAGCCTAATCCCGGGACAGGGGCTGTTCTTC. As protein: CASSLIPGQGLFF.

CDR3 coding DNA: TGTGCCAGCAGTTTACCGGGACAGAGTACAAATGAGCAGTTCTTC. It translates to CASSLPGQSTNEQFF. J is TRBJ2-1 and V is TRBV7-9; 7 bases line up with TRBD1. Germline CDR1 SEHNR, CDR2 FQNEAQ (reference sequence). With 6 bases clipped from V and 7 bases from J, the junction kept 12 bases outside the gene matches. There are 15 residues in the CDR3. The whole variable domain, filled in from reference TRBV7-9 and TRBJ2-1, reads DTGVSQNPRHKITKRGQNVTFRCDPISEHNRLYWYRQTLGQGPEFLTYFQNEAQLEKSRLLSDRFSAERPKGSFSTLEIQRTEQGDSAMYLCASSLPGQSTNEQFFGPGTRLTVL.

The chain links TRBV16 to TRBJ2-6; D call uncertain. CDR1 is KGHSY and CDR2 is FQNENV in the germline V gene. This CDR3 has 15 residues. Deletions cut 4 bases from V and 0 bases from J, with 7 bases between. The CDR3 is CASSPHISGANVLTF. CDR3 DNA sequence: TGTGCCAGCAGCCCCCACATCTCTGGGGCCAACGTCCTGACTTTC.

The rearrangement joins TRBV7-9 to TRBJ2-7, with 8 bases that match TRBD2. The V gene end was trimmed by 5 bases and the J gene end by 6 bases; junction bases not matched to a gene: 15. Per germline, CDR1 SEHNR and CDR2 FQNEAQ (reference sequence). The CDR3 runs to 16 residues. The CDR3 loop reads CASSHGDGGESIEQYF. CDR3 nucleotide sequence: TGTGCCAGCAGCCACGGGGACGGGGGGGAAAGTATCGAGCAGTACTTC.

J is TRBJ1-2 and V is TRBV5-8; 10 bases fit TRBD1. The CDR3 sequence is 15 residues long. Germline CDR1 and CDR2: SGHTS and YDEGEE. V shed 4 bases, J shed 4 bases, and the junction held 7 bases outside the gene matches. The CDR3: CASSPGQGGIYGYTF. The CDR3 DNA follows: TGTGCCAGCAGCCCCGGACAGGGGGGGATCTATGGCTACACCTTC.

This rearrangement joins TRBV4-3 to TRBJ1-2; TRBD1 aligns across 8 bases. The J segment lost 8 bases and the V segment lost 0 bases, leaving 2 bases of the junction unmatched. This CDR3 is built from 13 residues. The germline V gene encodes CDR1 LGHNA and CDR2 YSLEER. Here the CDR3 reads CASSQDRGHGYTF. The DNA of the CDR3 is TGCGCCAGCAGCCAAGACAGGGGGCACGGCTACACCTTC.

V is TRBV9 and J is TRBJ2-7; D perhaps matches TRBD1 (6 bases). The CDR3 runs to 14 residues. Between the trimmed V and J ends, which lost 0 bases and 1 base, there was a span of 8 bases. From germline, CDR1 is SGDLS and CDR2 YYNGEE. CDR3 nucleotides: TGTGCCAGCAGCGTAGAGGACAGTTCCTACGAGCAGTACTTC. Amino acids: CASSVEDSSYEQYF.